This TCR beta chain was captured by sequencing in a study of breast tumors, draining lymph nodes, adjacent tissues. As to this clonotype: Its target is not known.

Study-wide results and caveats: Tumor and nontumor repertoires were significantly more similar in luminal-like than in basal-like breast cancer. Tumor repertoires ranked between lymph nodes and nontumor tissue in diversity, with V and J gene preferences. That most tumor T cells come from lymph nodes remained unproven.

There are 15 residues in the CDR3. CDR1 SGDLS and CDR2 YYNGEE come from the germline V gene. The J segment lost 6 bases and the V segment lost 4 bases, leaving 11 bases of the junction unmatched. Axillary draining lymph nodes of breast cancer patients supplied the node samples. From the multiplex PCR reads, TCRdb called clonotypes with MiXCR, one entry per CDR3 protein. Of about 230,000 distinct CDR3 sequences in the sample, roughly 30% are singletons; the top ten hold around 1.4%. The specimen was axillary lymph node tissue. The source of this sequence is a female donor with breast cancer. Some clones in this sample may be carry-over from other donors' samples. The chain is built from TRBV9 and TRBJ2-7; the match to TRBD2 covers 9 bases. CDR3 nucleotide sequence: TGTGCCAGCAGCCCCGGCGGGGGGGGGGTGGCCGAGCAGTACTTC. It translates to CASSPGGGGVAEQYF.